The 14 T cell receptor beta chains below were found in one sample sequenced in a study of cytomegalovirus exposure and HLA in healthy donors. Amplification used 60 Vbeta primers and 13 Jbeta primers. TCRdb keeps only in-frame clones here, not all; method: immunoSEQ multiplex PCR. The sample consists of some 200,000 clones, about 81% of them appearing once. The sample comprised PBMCs. The receptor set was obtained from a young woman in good health and CMV-seronegative.

This clone has a single count. The chain has TRBV6-5 and TRBJ1-3, with 9 bases that match TRBD1. There are 15 residues in the CDR3. The germline gives CDR1 MNHEY, CDR2 SVGAGI. Germline trimming cut 4 bases from V and 3 bases from J; bases unmatched to any gene: 4. CDR3 sequence: CASSSGQGYGNTIYF. As DNA, the CDR3 is TGTGCCAGCAGTTCGGGACAGGGTTATGGAAACACCATATATTTT.

The J gene is TRBJ1-3, the V gene TRBV6-5; D might be TRBD1 (5 bases). The germline CDR1 and CDR2 sequences are MNHEY and SVGAGI. V was shortened by 4 bases and J by 5 bases, with 12 bases between the two germline ends. The CDR3 sequence is 14 residues long. The CDR3 DNA is TGTGCCAGCAGTTCCCGGGGGGGTCGAAACACCATATATTTT. Protein product: CASSSRGGRNTIYF.

The rearrangement uses TRBV9 and TRBJ1-2, with 7 bases matching TRBD1. There are 13 residues in the CDR3. Germline loops: CDR1 SGDLS, CDR2 YYNGEE. The ends lost 3 bases at V and 8 bases at J; junction bases unmatched: 7. CDR3 DNA: TGTGCCAGCAGCGCCCCAGACAGGGAGGGCTACACCTTC. Encoded protein: CASSAPDREGYTF.

This clone has only one observation. The chain has TRBV19 and TRBJ2-3, with D unclear. V was clipped by 1 base and J by 6 bases, with 11 bases between them. The CDR3 is made up of 14 amino acids. CDR1 and CDR2 (germline): LNHDA, SQIVND (reference sequence). CDR3 amino acids: CASSIVRGADTQYF. CDR3 bases: TGTGCCAGTAGTATAGTTCGAGGCGCCGATACGCAGTATTTT.

The V gene is TRBV6-5, the J gene TRBJ2-2; tentative D call: TRBD2 (6 bases). This CDR3 comprises 15 residues. Trimming pared 0 bases from V and 5 bases from J, leaving 10 bases between. Germline-derived CDR1 and CDR2 are MNHEY and SVGAGI. The CDR3 here is CASSYSLGRTGELFF. In DNA form, the CDR3 reads TGTGCCAGCAGTTACTCGCTAGGGAGGACCGGGGAGCTGTTTTTT.

The genes are TRBV29-1 and TRBJ2-1; TRBD2 aligns across 7 bases. This CDR3 has 14 amino acids. Trimming cost V 7 bases and J 5 bases; bases outside gene matches: 11. Germline V gene data show CDR1 as SQVTM and CDR2 as ANQGSEA. In nucleotides, the CDR3 is TGCAGCGCTGGAGTGACCGGGACTAACAATGAGCAGTTCTTC. Encoded protein: CSAGVTGTNNEQFF.

This rearrangement joins TRBV9 to TRBJ2-7; 7 bases line up with TRBD2. Trimming removed 6 bases from V and 0 bases from J; junction bases left unmatched: 6. This CDR3 contains 14 residues. Germline CDR1 SGDLS, CDR2 YYNGEE. The CDR3 nucleotides are TGTGCCAGCATTTCCGGCGGGAGCTCCTACGAGCAGTACTTC. It yields the protein CASISGGSSYEQYF. Full variable domain (rest looked up from reference TRBV9 and TRBJ2-7): DSGVTQTPKHLITATGQRVTLRCSPRSGDLSVYWYQQSLDQGLQFLIQYYNGEERAKGNILERFSAQQFPDLHSELNLSSLELGDSALYFCASISGGSSYEQYFGPGTRLTVT.

The chain has TRBV7-6 and TRBJ2-3; 8 bases fit TRBD2. CDR3 length: 16 amino acids. CDR1 SGHVS and CDR2 FNYEAQ come from the germline V gene. V trimming: 5 bases; J trimming: 0 bases; junction bases outside the gene matches: 7. The CDR3 is CASSGTGGPSTDTQYF. The CDR3 DNA reads as TGTGCCAGCAGCGGGACGGGGGGGCCTAGCACAGATACGCAGTATTTT.

The V and J genes are TRBV5-1 and TRBJ2-7; D is ambiguous. This CDR3 has 14 amino acids. Germline V lookup: CDR1 SGHRS, CDR2 YFSETQ. V was clipped by 1 base and J by 0 bases, with 8 bases between them. The chain's CDR3 is CASSLSTVSYEQYF. CDR3 nucleotide sequence: TGCGCCAGCAGCTTGAGTACGGTCTCCTACGAGCAGTACTTC. The full variable domain, in which reference TRBV5-1 and TRBJ2-7 provide the parts outside the CDR3, is KAGVTQTPRYLIKTRGQQVTLSCSPISGHRSVSWYQQTPGQGLQFLFEYFSETQRNKGNFPGRFSGRQFSNSRSEMNVSTLELGDSALYLCASSLSTVSYEQYFGPGTRLTVT.

The V gene is TRBV2, the J gene TRBJ2-1; 7 bases map to TRBD1. CDR1 is SNHLY, CDR2 FYNNEI, per germline. This CDR3 spans 13 amino acids. J gave up 4 bases and V 8 bases, and 5 bases lay outside the gene matches. The CDR3 loop reads CASDRDLYNEQFF. The DNA for the CDR3 is TGTGCCAGCGACAGGGATTTATACAATGAGCAGTTCTTC. Full variable domain (remainder filled in from reference TRBV2 and TRBJ2-1): EPEVTQTPSHQVTQMGQEVILRCVPISNHLYFYWYRQILGQKVEFLVSFYNNEISEKSEIFDDQFSVERPDGSNFTLKIRSTKLEDSAMYFCASDRDLYNEQFFGPGTRLTVL.

The rearrangement links TRBV29-1 to TRBJ1-4; no clear D. V was clipped by 7 bases and J by 8 bases, with 14 bases between them. CDR1 and CDR2 (germline): SQVTM, ANQGSEA. This CDR3 spans 12 amino acids. CDR3 nucleotides: TGCAGCGCCCGGGAGGGTGGGGAAAAACTGTTTTTT. It encodes CSAREGGEKLFF.

V and J are TRBV28 and TRBJ2-7; the match to TRBD1 covers 7 bases. Germline loops: CDR1 MDHEN, CDR2 SYDVKM. The ends lost 7 bases at V and 5 bases at J; junction bases unmatched: 8. This CDR3 has 13 residues. The CDR3 protein is CASILQGSDEQYF. DNA of the CDR3: TGTGCCAGCATCTTACAGGGGTCCGACGAGCAGTACTTC.

The chain recombines TRBV4-1 with TRBJ2-5; D call uncertain. V was pared by 0 bases and J by 5 bases, with 13 bases between. This CDR3 is built from 15 residues. The V gene's germline CDR1 is MGHRA and CDR2 YSYEKL. For the CDR3, the DNA is TGCGCCAGCAGCCAAGATCGTGGATTCAGGGAGACCCAGTACTTC. Amino acid sequence: CASSQDRGFRETQYF.

This chain links TRBV7-9 with TRBJ2-5; TRBD2 is a possible D gene (6 bases). Trimming took off 3 bases at V and 4 bases at J, with 21 bases between the two ends. The CDR3 extends over 17 amino acids. The germline V gene encodes CDR1 SEHNR and CDR2 FQNEAQ (reference sequence). Here the CDR3 DNA reads TGTGCCAGCAGCTTTGGTTTAGCGGAGGGGATAGGAGAGACCCAGTACTTC. It is translated as CASSFGLAEGIGETQYF.